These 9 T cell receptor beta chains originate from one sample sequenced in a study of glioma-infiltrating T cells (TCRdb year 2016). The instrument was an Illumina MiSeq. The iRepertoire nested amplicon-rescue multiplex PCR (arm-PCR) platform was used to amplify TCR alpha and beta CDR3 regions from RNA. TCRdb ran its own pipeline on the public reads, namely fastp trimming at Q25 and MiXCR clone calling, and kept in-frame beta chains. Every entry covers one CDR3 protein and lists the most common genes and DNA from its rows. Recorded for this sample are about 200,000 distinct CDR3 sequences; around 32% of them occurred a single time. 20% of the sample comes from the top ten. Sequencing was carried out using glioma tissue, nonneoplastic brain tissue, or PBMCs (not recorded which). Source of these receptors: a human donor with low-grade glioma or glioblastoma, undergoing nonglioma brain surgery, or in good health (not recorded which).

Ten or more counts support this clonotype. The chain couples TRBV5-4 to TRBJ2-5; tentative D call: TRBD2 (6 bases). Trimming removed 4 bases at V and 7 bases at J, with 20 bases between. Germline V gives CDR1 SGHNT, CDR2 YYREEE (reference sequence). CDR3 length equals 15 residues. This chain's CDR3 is CASSAGPTGPSTQYF. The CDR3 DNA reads TGTGCCAGCAGCGCGGGACCCACAGGTCCGTCGACCCAGTACTTC.

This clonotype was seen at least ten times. The CDR3 DNA reads TGTGCCAGCAGCATAGTTAGGGACAGTCGCAATGAGCAGTTCTTC. Protein product: CASSIVRDSRNEQFF. V usage is TRBV7-2 and J usage is TRBJ2-1; 7 bases line up with TRBD1. Germline-derived CDR1 and CDR2 are SGHTA and FQGNSA. The CDR3 loop spans 15 amino acids. V lost 5 bases to trimming and J lost 6 bases; unmatched junction nucleotides: 10.

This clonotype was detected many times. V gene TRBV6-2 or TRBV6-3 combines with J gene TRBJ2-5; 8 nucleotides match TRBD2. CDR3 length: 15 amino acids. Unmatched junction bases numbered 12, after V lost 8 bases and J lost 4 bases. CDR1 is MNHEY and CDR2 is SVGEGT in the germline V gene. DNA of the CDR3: TGTGCCAGCCACCATACCGCGGGGGGCGGAGAGACCCAGTACTTC. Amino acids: CASHHTAGGGETQYF.

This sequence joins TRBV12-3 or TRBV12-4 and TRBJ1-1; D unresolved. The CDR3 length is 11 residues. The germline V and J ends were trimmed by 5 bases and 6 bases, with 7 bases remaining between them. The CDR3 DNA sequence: TGTGCCAGCAGTCCCGTCGCTGAAGCTTTCTTT. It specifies CASSPVAEAFF.

CDR3 in amino acids: CASSEDGSTDTYYF. CDR3 bases: TGTGCCAGCAGTGAGGACGGTAGCACAGATACGTATTATTTT. The chain has TRBV6-4 and TRBJ2-3, with D uncertain. There are 14 residues in the CDR3. The germline V gene has CDR1 MRHNA and CDR2 SNTAGT. Trimming left V 3 bases short and J 15 bases short, with 22 bases between.

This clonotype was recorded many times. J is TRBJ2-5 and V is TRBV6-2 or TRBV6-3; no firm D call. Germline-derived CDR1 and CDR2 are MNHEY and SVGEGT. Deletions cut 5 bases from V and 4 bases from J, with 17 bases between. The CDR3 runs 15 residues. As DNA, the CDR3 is TGTGCCAGCAGTCGTCGGTGGTCCCCGGGAGAGACCCAGTACTTC. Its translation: CASSRRWSPGETQYF.

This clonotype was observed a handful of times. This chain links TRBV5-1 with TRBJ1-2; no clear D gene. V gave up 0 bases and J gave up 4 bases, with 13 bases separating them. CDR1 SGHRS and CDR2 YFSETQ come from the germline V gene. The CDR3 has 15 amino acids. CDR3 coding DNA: TGCGCCAGCAGCTTGGGCAAGAACAGTGCCTATGGCTACACCTTC. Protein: CASSLGKNSAYGYTF. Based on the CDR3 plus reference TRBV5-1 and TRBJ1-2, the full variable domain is KAGVTQTPRYLIKTRGQQVTLSCSPISGHRSVSWYQQTPGQGLQFLFEYFSETQRNKGNFPGRFSGRQFSNSRSEMNVSTLELGDSALYLCASSLGKNSAYGYTFGSGTRLTVV.

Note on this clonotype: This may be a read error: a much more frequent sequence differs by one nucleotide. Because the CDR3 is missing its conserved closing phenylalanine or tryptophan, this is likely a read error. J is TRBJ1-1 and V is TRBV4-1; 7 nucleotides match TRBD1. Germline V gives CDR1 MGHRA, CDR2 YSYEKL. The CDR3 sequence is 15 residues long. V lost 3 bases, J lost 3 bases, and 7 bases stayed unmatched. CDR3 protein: CASSQAGTVDTEAFS. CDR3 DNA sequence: TGCGCCAGCAGCCAGGCAGGGACAGTGGACACTGAAGCTTTCTCT.

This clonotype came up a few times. The CDR3 loop is CASSVVAALPTEAFF. For the CDR3, the DNA is TGTGCCAGCAGCGTAGTGGCAGCCCTGCCAACTGAAGCTTTCTTT. V and J are TRBV9 and TRBJ1-1; D remains ambiguous. CDR3 size: 15 residues. Germline loops: CDR1 SGDLS, CDR2 YYNGEE. V was pared by 0 bases and J by 5 bases, with 14 bases between.